One and the same sample provided the 21 T cell receptor beta chains below, sequenced in a study of T-cell reconstitution after alpha-beta-depleted transplantation in children (dated by TCRdb to 2016 to 2017). Read against the paper, the sample's treatment or condition label means: allogeneic hematopoietic cell transplantation with graft depleted of TCRalphabeta T cells and CD19 B cells. The library was produced with PCR. TCRdb records Illumina HiSeq 2500 as the sequencer. To normalize quantification of the TCRbeta repertoire, the TCR libraries were built with molecular barcoding that relied on unique molecular identifiers. TCRdb reprocessing: public reads trimmed at Q25 with fastp, clones called with MiXCR, in-frame beta chains kept. Here each entry gathers all rows of one CDR3 protein and keeps the most common genes and DNA. This sample lists about a million distinct CDR3 sequences; 25% to 35% were detected once. Under 30% of the sample belongs to the ten largest clones.

This material consisted of PBMCs, mostly from graft donor cells, taken 360 days after TCRalphabeta/CD19-depleted stem cell transplant. These receptors all come from a boy in the first two years of life who had a stem cell transplant for SCID, so the T cells may come from the graft donor.

The rearrangement uses TRBV12-3 or TRBV12-4 and TRBJ2-5; a weak D match, TRBD2 (5 bases). Trimming shortened V by 6 bases and J by 2 bases, and 10 bases separated the two germline ends. This CDR3 is 13 amino acids long. The CDR3 protein is CASRSGGQETQYF. The CDR3, as DNA: TGTGCCAGCAGGTCCGGAGGTCAAGAGACCCAGTACTTC.

V gene TRBV9 combines with J gene TRBJ2-5; D possibly corresponds to TRBD1 (5 bases). The CDR3 totals 14 residues. The V end lost 2 bases, the J end lost 1 base, and 9 bases lay between the germline ends. CDR1 SGDLS and CDR2 YYNGEE come from the germline V gene. The CDR3 bases are TGTGCCAGCAGCGTGACAGTCCTCCAAGAGACCCAGTACTTC. As protein: CASSVTVLQETQYF.

This clonotype turned up a few times. This chain uses TRBV20-1 with TRBJ1-5; TRBD1 agrees at 10 bases. V shed 3 bases and J 0 bases; nucleotides not matched to a gene: 2. Per the germline V gene, CDR1 is DFQATT and CDR2 is SNEGSKA (reference sequence). CDR3 length: 15 residues. The CDR3 DNA sequence: TGCAGTGCTAGGGGACAGGGGTATAGCAATCAGCCCCAGCATTTT. Translated, it gives CSARGQGYSNQPQHF.

V is TRBV6-2 or TRBV6-3 and J is TRBJ2-7, with a possible D match to TRBD2 (5 bases). Germline-derived CDR1 and CDR2 are MNHEY and SVGEGT. Trimming took 7 bases from V and 2 from J, leaving 9 bases between them. This CDR3 comprises 12 residues. CDR3 DNA sequence: TGTGCCAGCAACGGGAATACCTACGAGCAGTACTTC. Amino acid sequence: CASNGNTYEQYF.

The V call is TRBV5-1, the J call TRBJ2-2, with a tentative D call TRBD1 (6 bases). This CDR3 is 15 amino acids long. Germline-derived CDR1 and CDR2 are SGHRS and YFSETQ. The germline V and J ends were trimmed by 5 bases and 0 bases, with 11 bases remaining between them. The CDR3 coding sequence is TGCGCCAGCAGTCGACAGGACCCGAACACCGGGGAGCTGTTTTTT. As protein: CASSRQDPNTGELFF.

This clonotype was detected a few times. The V and J genes are TRBV15 and TRBJ2-4; no firm D call. This CDR3 has 16 residues. V gave up 1 base and J gave up 1 base, with 11 bases separating them. Germline V gene sequence: CDR1 LNHNV, CDR2 YYDKDF (reference sequence). The CDR3 sequence: CATSRAPLGAKNIQYF. In nucleotides, the CDR3 is TGTGCCACCAGCAGAGCTCCCCTTGGGGCCAAAAACATTCAGTACTTC.

This clonotype showed up many times. V is TRBV12-3 or TRBV12-4 and J is TRBJ2-1, with D possibly being TRBD1 or TRBD2 (7 bases each). The CDR3 length is 16 residues. Trimming removed 6 bases from V and 3 bases from J, with 18 bases in between. CDR3 bases: TGTGCCAGCAGGCCAACCCTCAGGGGGGGCTACAATGAGCAGTTCTTC. The encoded protein is CASRPTLRGGYNEQFF.

This chain uses TRBV19 with TRBJ1-5; unclear D gene. The CDR3 is 15 amino acids. The V and J ends lost 3 bases and 5 bases respectively, with 14 bases between them. The germline V gene encodes CDR1 LNHDA and CDR2 SQIVND (reference sequence). The CDR3 nucleotides read TGTGCCAGTAGTATCAGCCCCGGTGCCGATCAGCCCCAGCATTTT. The encoded protein is CASSISPGADQPQHF.

The CDR3 DNA reads as TGCGCCAGCAGCCAAGAGCTAGCGGGGTCTTTTTCTAGCACAGATACGCAGTATTTT. Amino acids: CASSQELAGSFSSTDTQYF. V usage is TRBV4-3 and J usage is TRBJ2-3, with 9 positions matching TRBD2. Looked up from germline, CDR1 is LGHNA and CDR2 is YSLEER. Trimming removed 0 bases from V and 0 bases from J; junction bases left unmatched: 10. The CDR3 runs to 19 residues.

The genes are TRBV2 and TRBJ1-5, with D possibly matching TRBD1 (5 bases). Germline lookup yields CDR1 SNHLY and CDR2 FYNNEI. This CDR3 has 17 residues. Between the trimmed V and J ends, which lost 4 bases and 0 bases, there was a span of 16 bases. CDR3 sequence (DNA): TGTGCCAGCAGTGGAGGGGTCGAGTTTTATAGCAATCAGCCCCAGCATTTT. This sequence encodes CASSGGVEFYSNQPQHF. Looking up the rest from reference TRBV2 and TRBJ1-5 gives the full variable domain: EPEVTQTPSHQVTQMGQEVILRCVPISNHLYFYWYRQILGQKVEFLVSFYNNEISEKSEIFDDQFSVERPDGSNFTLKIRSTKLEDSAMYFCASSGGVEFYSNQPQHFGDGTRLSIL.

The chain joins TRBV12-3 or TRBV12-4 to TRBJ1-6; TRBD1 might be the D (5 bases). V lost 6 bases, J lost 9 bases, and 15 bases lay in between. The CDR3 covers 14 residues. The CDR3 sequence: CASSPLDGGSPLHF. The CDR3 bases are TGTGCCAGCAGCCCCCTTGACGGGGGTTCACCCCTCCACTTT.

A few counts support this clonotype. The chain recombines TRBV5-1 with TRBJ2-7; 9 bases are a match to TRBD2. V was pared by 0 bases and J by 3 bases, with 4 bases of the junction left unmatched. Germline CDR1 and CDR2: SGHRS and YFSETQ. This CDR3 spans 15 amino acids. In DNA, the CDR3 is TGCGCCAGCAGCTTGGTTGGCGGGGGGGTCTACGAGCAGTACTTC. This translates into CASSLVGGGVYEQYF.

This chain uses TRBV12-3 or TRBV12-4 with TRBJ2-1; D is uncertain. Between the trimmed V and J ends, which lost 3 bases and 0 bases, there was a span of 9 bases. This CDR3 spans 15 amino acids. The CDR3 loop is CASSFFLGSYNEQFF. For the CDR3, the DNA is TGTGCCAGCAGTTTTTTTCTGGGCTCCTACAATGAGCAGTTCTTC.

The sample holds a few counts of this clonotype. V usage is TRBV5-1 and J usage is TRBJ2-5, with a possible D match to TRBD1 (6 bases). The germline V gene has CDR1 SGHRS and CDR2 YFSETQ. The CDR3 is 15 amino acids. Between the trimmed V and J ends, which lost 3 bases and 7 bases, there was a span of 19 bases. DNA for the CDR3: TGCGCCAGCAGCTCGGCGCTCTCACTAGGGGGGACCCAGTACTTC. Encoded protein: CASSSALSLGGTQYF.

The genes are TRBV12-3 or TRBV12-4 and TRBJ2-3; 8 bases align to TRBD2. J lost 2 bases, V lost 2 bases, and 6 bases had no gene match. The CDR3 extends over 16 amino acids. The CDR3 nucleotides read TGTGCCAGCAGTTTACTAGCGGGTTTTTACACAGATACGCAGTATTTT. Its protein is CASSLLAGFYTDTQYF.

The rearrangement uses TRBV5-1 and TRBJ2-7, with D perhaps TRBD2 (6 bases). V lost 3 bases and J lost 2, with 9 bases in between. The germline V gene encodes CDR1 SGHRS and CDR2 YFSETQ. The CDR3 extends over 13 amino acids. DNA of the CDR3: TGCGCCAGCAGCTCCGCTAGCGCCTACGAGCAGTACTTC. It codes for CASSSASAYEQYF.

This clonotype has just a few counts. The chain links TRBV19 to TRBJ1-1; D ambiguous. CDR1 is LNHDA and CDR2 is SQIVND in the germline V gene (reference sequence). The CDR3 runs to 13 residues. V lost 5 bases to trimming and J lost 1 base, with 8 bases between them. CDR3 sequence reads: CASSFGWNTEAFF. The CDR3 nucleotides read TGTGCCAGTAGTTTCGGATGGAACACTGAAGCTTTCTTT.

The genes are TRBV20-1 and TRBJ2-7; D ambiguous. The CDR3 is made up of 12 amino acids. The V end was cut by 0 bases, the J end by 2 bases, with 5 bases between. Germline V gene lookup returns CDR1 DFQATT and CDR2 SNEGSKA (reference sequence). The CDR3 region has the DNA TGCAGTGCTAGAGATTATGCCTACGAGCAGTACTTC. Protein: CSARDYAYEQYF.

This sequence joins TRBV6-4 and TRBJ1-1, with 10 bases fitting TRBD1. The CDR3 runs to 15 residues. V was clipped by 8 bases and J by 0 bases; unmatched bases: 6. Germline V CDR1 and CDR2: MRHNA, SNTAGT. The CDR3 coding sequence is TGTGCCAGCCGGGACAGGGGAAACATGAACACTGAAGCTTTCTTT. As protein: CASRDRGNMNTEAFF.

The chain combines TRBV5-5 with TRBJ1-5; D is uncertain. Germline loops: CDR1 SGHKS, CDR2 YYEKEE (reference sequence). CDR3 length: 14 residues. V gave up 3 bases and J gave up 2 bases, with 9 bases separating them. The CDR3 here is CASSSAPGNQPQHF. CDR3 sequence (DNA): TGTGCCAGCAGCTCCGCGCCGGGCAATCAGCCCCAGCATTTT.

The table lists this clonotype with a few counts. The chain uses TRBV2 and TRBJ2-1, with 7 bases that match TRBD1. This CDR3 comprises 15 residues. V was clipped by 7 bases and J by 2 bases; unmatched bases: 8. Germline CDR1 reads SNHLY; CDR2 reads FYNNEI. CDR3 in DNA: TGTGCCAGCAAAAAGGACAGGATTACCTACAATGAGCAGTTCTTC. Protein: CASKKDRITYNEQFF.